Presented here are 24 T cell receptor beta chains from one specimen sequenced in a study of blood T cell repertoires in COVID-19. The table came from immunoSEQ multiplex PCR; TCRdb's copy has only in-frame clones and leaves some out. The sample includes a few hundred thousand clones, roughly 84% of them seen just once. Sequenced sample: peripheral blood. The source is a woman younger than 30 with acute or convalescent COVID-19.

This chain links TRBV9 with TRBJ2-7; 10 bases agree with TRBD2. J lost 2 bases, V lost 5 bases, and 7 bases had no gene match. The CDR3 spans 15 residues. Per the germline V gene, CDR1 is SGDLS and CDR2 is YYNGEE. The CDR3, as DNA: TGTGCCAGCAGTCTTTCTAGCGGGAGCGCCTACGAGCAGTACTTC. Translated: CASSLSSGSAYEQYF. Complete variable domain (other parts from reference TRBV9 and TRBJ2-7): DSGVTQTPKHLITATGQRVTLRCSPRSGDLSVYWYQQSLDQGLQFLIQYYNGEERAKGNILERFSAQQFPDLHSELNLSSLELGDSALYFCASSLSSGSAYEQYFGPGTRLTVT.

This clone was seen only once. The chain uses TRBV4-3 and TRBJ1-1; D remains ambiguous. V dropped 1 base and J dropped 9 bases, with 12 bases sitting between them. CDR3 length: 13 residues. Germline V lookup: CDR1 LGHNA, CDR2 YSLEER. This CDR3 is CASSQGASSQAFF. CDR3 nucleotide sequence: TGCGCCAGCAGCCAAGGGGCAAGTAGTCAAGCTTTCTTT.

Concerning this clone: Relative to the germline gene, one junction end is altered; a read error may explain this. The genes are TRBV7-2 and TRBJ2-3, with a possible D match to TRBD2 (6 bases). In germline, CDR1 is SGHTA, CDR2 FQGNSA. The CDR3 contains 15 residues. CDR3 sequence reads: CASSTGDQRVDTQYF. The DNA for the CDR3 is TGTGCCAGCAGCACGGGGGACCAAAGGGTGGATACACAGTATTTT.

This sequence joins TRBV15 and TRBJ2-2; perhaps TRBD1 as D (5 bases). V shed 1 base and J shed 0 bases, with 9 bases lying between them. The CDR3 length is 16 residues. Germline assignment: CDR1 LNHNV and CDR2 YYDKDF (reference sequence). CDR3 nucleotide sequence: TGTGCCACCAGCAGAGTAAGGGGCTCGAACACCGGGGAGCTGTTTTTT. Its translation: CATSRVRGSNTGELFF. Complete variable domain (other parts from reference TRBV15 and TRBJ2-2): DAMVIQNPRYQVTQFGKPVTLSCSQTLNHNVMYWYQQKSSQAPKLLFHYYDKDFNNEADTPDNFQSRRPNTSFCFLDIRSPGLGDTAMYLCATSRVRGSNTGELFFGEGSRLTVL.

The V call is TRBV5-1, the J call TRBJ1-6; D not certain. CDR3 length: 15 amino acids. Between the trimmed V and J ends, which lost 4 bases and 5 bases, there was a span of 13 bases. Germline assignment: CDR1 SGHRS and CDR2 YFSETQ. CDR3 sequence: CASSPSSADNSPLHF. The CDR3 region has the DNA TGCGCCAGCAGCCCAAGTAGCGCAGATAATTCACCCCTCCACTTT.

This clone came up once. As DNA, the CDR3 is TGTGCCAGCAGCTCAGAAGCGGGAGAGGATGAGCAGTTCTTC. Translated: CASSSEAGEDEQFF. The chain employs TRBV7-9 and TRBJ2-1, with 8 bases identical to TRBD2. The V and J ends lost 4 bases and 8 bases, in that order; junction bases with no gene match: 7. CDR1 SEHNR and CDR2 FQNEAQ come from the germline V gene (reference sequence). This CDR3 is built from 14 residues.

The chain couples TRBV6-5 to TRBJ2-7; D remains unclear. Germline loops: CDR1 MNHEY, CDR2 SVGAGI. The V end was cut by 4 bases, the J end by 0 bases, with 13 bases between. The CDR3 covers 15 residues. This CDR3 is CASSSPRYSSYEQYF. The CDR3 DNA sequence: TGTGCCAGCAGTTCCCCACGGTACAGCTCCTACGAGCAGTACTTC.

V and J are TRBV6-2 or TRBV6-3 and TRBJ2-7; tentative D call: TRBD2 (5 bases). This CDR3 region has 15 residues. Germline V gene lookup returns CDR1 MNHEY and CDR2 SVGEGT. Trimming removed 3 bases from V and 3 bases from J, with 15 bases in between. CDR3 sequence (DNA): TGTGCCAGCAGTTATTCTCAACTAGGTAGCTACGAGCAGTACTTC. This gives the protein CASSYSQLGSYEQYF.

The J gene is TRBJ2-3, the V gene TRBV13, with a possible D match to TRBD1 (6 bases). The germline CDR1 and CDR2 sequences are PRHDT and FYEKMQ (reference sequence). With 3 bases removed from V and 2 bases from J, the gap between germline ends came to 15 bases. The CDR3 runs 16 residues. The CDR3 loop reads CASSLGGQHITDTQYF. The CDR3 DNA reads as TGTGCCAGCAGCTTGGGTGGACAGCATATCACAGATACGCAGTATTTT.

J is TRBJ1-5 and V is TRBV7-2; maybe TRBD1 (6 bases). The CDR3 totals 16 residues. V lost 3 bases to trimming and J lost 2 bases, with 14 bases between them. Germline values: CDR1 SGHTA, CDR2 FQGNSA. CDR3 nucleotide sequence: TGTGCCAGCAGCTTTGTCGGCGGGGGCGGCAATCAGCCCCAGCATTTT. Its protein product is CASSFVGGGGNQPQHF. Supplemented by reference TRBV7-2 and TRBJ1-5, the full variable domain reads GAGVSQSPSNKVTEKGKDVELRCDPISGHTALYWYRQSLGQGLEFLIYFQGNSAPDKSGLPSDRFSAERTGGSVSTLTIQRTQQEDSAVYLCASSFVGGGGNQPQHFGDGTRLSIL.

The chain links TRBV18 to TRBJ2-1, with 13 bases aligning to TRBD2. CDR1 and CDR2 from the germline V gene are KGHSH and LQKENI. V lost 3 bases, J lost 5 bases, and 13 bases stayed unmatched. The CDR3 contains 19 residues. CDR3 bases: TGTGCCAGCTCACCGTCCGGTGGACTAGCGGGAGTGTCGAACAATGAGCAGTTCTTC. The encoded protein is CASSPSGGLAGVSNNEQFF.

This chain connects TRBV7-2 to TRBJ2-3, with a possible D match to TRBD2 (6 bases). The CDR3 totals 15 residues. Trimming removed 1 base at V and 4 bases at J, with 12 bases between. Per germline, CDR1 SGHTA and CDR2 FQGNSA. The DNA of the CDR3 is TGTGCCAGCAGCTTAGATGGAGGGAGAGCAGATACGCAGTATTTT. This codes for CASSLDGGRADTQYF.

The V gene is TRBV21-1, the J gene TRBJ2-5; the D call of TRBD1 is as the table states it, not checked on the DNA. TRBV21-1 is recorded as a pseudogene. The CDR3 length is 15 residues. The CDR3 nucleotides read TGTGCCAGCAGCAAAGTGCCCCAGGGAAAGGAGACCCAGTACTTC. It encodes CASSKVPQGKETQYF.

The chain uses TRBV19 and TRBJ1-5; D ambiguous. The V gene lost 4 bases and the J gene lost 0 bases, with 19 bases spanning the gap. The CDR3 length is 18 residues. Germline CDR1 reads LNHDA; CDR2 reads SQIVND (reference sequence). The CDR3 loop is CASSNRREGGYSNQPQHF. The CDR3 DNA is TGTGCCAGTAGTAATAGGAGGGAAGGAGGCTATAGCAATCAGCCCCAGCATTTT.

This clone was observed once. CDR3: CASSPTGTGLYEQYF. CDR3 bases: TGTGCCAGCAGCCCCACCGGGACAGGTCTCTACGAGCAGTACTTC. The genes are TRBV7-9 and TRBJ2-7; TRBD1 agrees at 8 bases. The CDR3 length is 15 residues. J gave up 3 bases and V 5 bases, and 9 bases lay outside the gene matches. The germline V gene encodes CDR1 SEHNR and CDR2 FQNEAQ (reference sequence).

The rearrangement links TRBV11-2 to TRBJ2-7; no clear D gene. There are 11 residues in the CDR3. V was trimmed by 2 bases and J by 5 bases, leaving 4 bases between them. CDR1 SGHAT and CDR2 FQNNGV come from the germline V gene. The DNA of the CDR3 is TGTGCCAGCAGCTTACTCGACGAGCAGTACTTC. Translation: CASSLLDEQYF.

This chain joins TRBV27 and TRBJ1-5; maybe TRBD1 (6 bases). The CDR3 length is 13 residues. Per germline, CDR1 MNHEY and CDR2 SMNVEV (reference sequence). V was pared by 6 bases and J by 5 bases, with 11 bases between. The CDR3 DNA follows: TGTGCCAGCAGCCCCACAGGGTATCAGCCCCAGCATTTT. Translation gives CASSPTGYQPQHF.

This chain uses TRBV9 with TRBJ2-7, with 9 bases aligning to TRBD2. This CDR3 has 15 residues. The junction had 6 bases not matched to a gene; V was cut back by 3 bases and J by 2 bases. Germline CDR1 SGDLS, CDR2 YYNGEE. CDR3 loop: CASSGSGSGAYEQYF. For the CDR3, the DNA is TGTGCCAGCAGCGGTAGCGGGAGTGGCGCCTACGAGCAGTACTTC.

This clone has more than one count but fewer than ten. The V call is TRBV20-1, the J call TRBJ2-7, with D possibly TRBD2 on 6 matching bases. The ends were cut back, 3 bases at V and 4 bases at J, with 16 bases in the middle. Germline CDR1 and CDR2: DFQATT and SNEGSKA (reference sequence). The CDR3 contains 14 residues. In DNA form, the CDR3 reads TGCAGTGCTAGTGATCCGGGACTCCTATACGAGCAGTACTTC. It translates to CSASDPGLLYEQYF.

The V call is TRBV30, the J call TRBJ2-7; D perhaps matches TRBD1 (7 bases). Trimming removed 3 bases from V and 5 bases from J, with 20 bases in between. CDR1 is GTSNPN and CDR2 is SVGIG in the germline V gene (reference sequence). The CDR3 is 15 residues long. The CDR3 nucleotides read TGTGCCTGGAGCCCCGACAGGGAGGTTTCCAACGAGCAGTACTTC. Encoded protein: CAWSPDREVSNEQYF.

V gene TRBV2 combines with J gene TRBJ2-2; 7 bases fit TRBD2. The CDR3 is 16 amino acids. The germline CDR1 and CDR2 sequences are SNHLY and FYNNEI. In nucleotides, the CDR3 is TGTGCTGCCACGGTAGGGGAGGGGCCGTACACCGGGGAGCTGTTTTTT. It is translated as CAATVGEGPYTGELFF.

The chain recombines TRBV27 with TRBJ2-1; D may be TRBD1 (6 bases). The CDR3 has 14 residues. The V end lost 5 bases, the J end lost 9 bases, and 17 bases lay between the germline ends. Germline values: CDR1 MNHEY, CDR2 SMNVEV (reference sequence). Here the CDR3 reads CASSASGVRGEQFF. For the CDR3, the DNA is TGTGCCAGCAGTGCGTCAGGGGTAAGGGGTGAGCAGTTCTTC.

The rearrangement joins TRBV19 to TRBJ2-1; D uncertain. The length of the CDR3 is 13 residues. Between the trimmed V and J ends, which lost 2 bases and 7 bases, there was a span of 9 bases. Germline CDR1 is LNHDA and CDR2 is SQIVND (reference sequence). The chain's CDR3 is CASSILVTNEQFF. The CDR3 nucleotides read TGTGCCAGTAGTATACTAGTTACGAATGAGCAGTTCTTC.

This clone was seen a handful of times. The chain is built from TRBV6-5 and TRBJ1-6, with 7 nucleotides matching TRBD1. CDR3 length: 12 residues. Germline trimming cut 7 bases from V and 7 bases from J; bases unmatched to any gene: 1. The germline V gene has CDR1 MNHEY and CDR2 SVGAGI. Here the CDR3 reads CASTGGNSPLHF. DNA of the CDR3: TGTGCCAGCACAGGGGGAAATTCACCCCTCCACTTT.